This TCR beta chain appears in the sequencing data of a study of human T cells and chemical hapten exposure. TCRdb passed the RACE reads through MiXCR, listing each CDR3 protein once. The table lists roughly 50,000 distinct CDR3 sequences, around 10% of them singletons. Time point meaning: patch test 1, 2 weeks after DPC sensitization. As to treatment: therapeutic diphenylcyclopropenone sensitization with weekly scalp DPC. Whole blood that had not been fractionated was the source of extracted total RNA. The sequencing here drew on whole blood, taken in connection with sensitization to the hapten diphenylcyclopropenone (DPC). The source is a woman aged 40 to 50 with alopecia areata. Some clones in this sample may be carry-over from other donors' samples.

The CDR3, as DNA: TGCAGCGTTGGGCGGGATGGAAACACCATATATTTT. The encoded protein is CSVGRDGNTIYF. V and J are TRBV29-1 and TRBJ1-3; no definite D call. The CDR3 consists of 12 residues. Germline V CDR1 and CDR2: SQVTM, ANQGSEA. V gave up 4 bases and J gave up 3 bases, with 7 bases separating them.